The TCR beta chain under discussion was sequenced for a study of response to subunit inactivated influenza vaccine. TCRdb independently ran MiXCR on the RT-PCR reads; one entry per CDR3 protein. The sample has more than 700,000 distinct CDR3 sequences, less than 25% seen once; the top ten hold roughly a tenth. This clonotype has just a few counts. Its cognate antigen is unknown. Findings and caveats of the study: Authors suggested each seasonal flu vaccination may recruit only limited numbers of new T cells.

Trimming took 6 bases from V and 3 from J, leaving 12 bases between them. CDR1 is MNHEY and CDR2 is SMNVEV in the germline V gene (reference sequence). This CDR3 is 14 amino acids long. Sequencing used PBMCs from blood, obtained 5 days after vaccination. The clonotype comes from a man aged 50 to 60 who received an inactivated influenza vaccine. The genes are TRBV27 and TRBJ2-1; the D is unclear. In DNA form, the CDR3 reads TGTGCCAGCAGCTCGGGCAGAAACTACAATGAGCAGTTCTTC. Amino acids: CASSSGRNYNEQFF.